A selection of T cell receptor beta chains follows, all from one sample in a study of blood T cell repertoires in COVID-19. TCRdb's table, derived via immunoSEQ multiplex PCR, lists solely in-frame clones and lacks some. The profile covers hundreds of thousands of clones, with about 91% appearing a single time and 6% to 6.5% taken by the ten largest. Sequencing was performed on peripheral blood. All receptors derive from a woman aged 25 to 39 with COVID-19, enrolled during active disease. Both conserved end residues are part of each CDR3. The order of the fields is V gene, clone size, D gene, J gene, CDR3 protein, CDR3 DNA. D genes are given only for firm matches. Size is stated for part of the rows, as once, few or many counts, or as a class when the clone is expanded.

TRBV10-3	-	TRBD1	TRBJ1-1	CASKQGHEDEAFF	TGTGCCTCAAAACAGGGGCATGAGGATGAAGCTTTCTTT
TRBV12-3/TRBV12-4	-	-	TRBJ2-2	CASSPTNTGELFF	TGTGCCAGCAGTCCTACGAACACCGGGGAGCTGTTTTTT
TRBV7-6	-	TRBD2	TRBJ2-1	CASSFSTQAGGSYNEQFF	TGTGCCAGCAGCTTTAGCACCCAAGCGGGAGGGTCCTACAATGAGCAGTTCTTC
TRBV5-4	-	-	TRBJ2-7	CASSLAGTAPGYEQYF	TGTGCCAGCAGCTTGGCAGGGACTGCTCCCGGCTACGAGCAGTACTTC
TRBV7-9	-	-	TRBJ1-1	CASSLAREEAFF	TGTGCCAGCAGCTTAGCCCGGGAGGAAGCTTTCTTT
TRBV5-1	-	-	TRBJ2-1	CASSLDSNNEQFF	TGCGCCAGCAGCCTGGACAGTAACAATGAGCAGTTCTTC
TRBV6-2/TRBV6-3	-	-	TRBJ2-1	CASSYRSTGHLYNEQFF	TGTGCCAGCAGTTATCGATCCACGGGACACCTTTACAATGAGCAGTTCTTC
TRBV5-1	-	-	TRBJ1-2	CASSLGQNYGYTF	TGCGCCAGCAGCTTGGGGCAGAACTATGGCTACACCTTC
TRBV7-2	-	-	TRBJ2-7	CASSPTASYSYEQYF	TGTGCCAGCAGCCCAACAGCTTCATACTCCTACGAGCAGTACTTC
TRBV6-6	-	-	TRBJ1-3	CASSLKQGPGNTIYF	TGTGCCAGCAGTTTAAAACAGGGCCCTGGAAACACCATATATTTT
TRBV6-2/TRBV6-3	-	-	TRBJ1-1	CAISGGWHTEAFF	TGTGCCATCAGTGGAGGATGGCACACTGAAGCTTTCTTT
TRBV2	-	TRBD1	TRBJ2-7	CASTGTGSYEQYF	TGTGCCAGCACCGGGACAGGGTCCTACGAGCAGTACTTC
TRBV28	-	-	TRBJ2-7	CASSPEAGTPVSEQYF	TGTGCCAGCAGCCCCGAGGCCGGGACACCCGTGAGCGAGCAGTACTTC
TRBV5-8	-	-	TRBJ1-2	CASSLRATGPKGYTF	TGTGCCAGCAGCTTACGTGCCACAGGGCCGAAAGGCTACACCTTC
TRBV7-8	once	TRBD1	TRBJ1-2	CASSLELGGANGYTF	TGTGCCAGCAGCTTAGAGCTAGGGGGCGCAAATGGCTACACCTTC
TRBV9	-	-	TRBJ2-1	CASSVGSGGEQFF	TGTGCCAGCAGCGTAGGTTCCGGAGGTGAGCAGTTCTTC
TRBV3-1/TRBV3-2	-	-	TRBJ2-7	CASSQVPDRRYYEQYF	TGTGCCAGCAGCCAAGTCCCTGACAGGCGTTACTACGAGCAGTACTTC
TRBV27	-	TRBD2	TRBJ2-5	CASSSTAGGRETQYF	TGTGCCAGCAGCTCCACGGCGGGGGGGCGGGAGACCCAGTACTTC
TRBV28	-	TRBD1	TRBJ2-2	CASSSRQGMDTGELFF	TGTGCCAGCAGTTCCCGACAGGGGATGGACACCGGGGAGCTGTTTTTT
TRBV5-4	-	-	TRBJ2-1	CASSLIVDEQFF	TGTGCCAGCAGCTTGATAGTCGATGAGCAGTTCTTC
TRBV2	-	TRBD1	TRBJ1-2	CASSDGTAIPYGYTF	TGTGCCAGCAGTGATGGGACAGCAATTCCCTATGGCTACACCTTC
TRBV5-1	once	-	TRBJ2-1	CASSLTGSSYNEQFF	TGCGCCAGCAGCTTAACAGGGAGCTCCTACAATGAGCAGTTCTTC
TRBV6-2/TRBV6-3	-	TRBD2	TRBJ2-7	CASSLGLAGGPGEQYF	TGTGCCAGCAGCCTGGGACTAGCGGGGGGGCCCGGTGAGCAGTACTTC
TRBV6-6	-	TRBD1	TRBJ2-1	CASLGTGQSDEQFF	TGTGCCAGCCTCGGGACAGGACAGTCCGATGAGCAGTTCTTC
TRBV10-3	-	TRBD2	TRBJ2-1	CAISDSPSGIYEQFF	TGTGCCATCAGTGATTCCCCTAGCGGGATCTATGAGCAGTTCTTC
TRBV5-8	-	-	TRBJ1-2	CASSLTGSRGYTF	TGTGCCAGCAGCTTGACAGGGTCGCGTGGCTACACCTTC
TRBV5-1	-	-	TRBJ2-5	CASSLMGEYQETQYF	TGCGCCAGCAGCTTAATGGGAGAGTACCAAGAGACCCAGTACTTC
TRBV19	-	-	TRBJ1-2	CASSITREHGYTF	TGTGCCAGTAGTATAACCCGGGAACATGGCTACACCTTC
TRBV21-1	-	-	TRBJ1-5	CASSKACSGTPLRNQPQHF	TGTGCCAGCAGCAAAGCGTGTAGCGGGACACCTCTTAGAAATCAGCCCCAGCATTTT
TRBV9	-	TRBD2	TRBJ2-3	CASSAWSGTSGRGTQYF	TGTGCCAGCAGCGCCTGGTCCGGGACTAGCGGGAGGGGTACGCAGTATTTT
TRBV19	few	-	TRBJ2-5	CASSRGIQETQYF	TGTGCCAGTAGTCGGGGGATCCAAGAGACCCAGTACTTC
TRBV10-3	-	TRBD2	TRBJ2-2	CAISDLGLAGNTGELFF	TGTGCCATCAGTGATCTCGGCCTAGCGGGAAACACCGGGGAGCTGTTTTTT
TRBV6-2/TRBV6-3	-	-	TRBJ2-7	CASSYPTTDLNTYEQYF	TGTGCCAGCAGTTACCCGACGACAGATCTTAACACCTACGAGCAGTACTTC
TRBV7-8	-	-	TRBJ1-2	CASSLSTPHQWGYTF	TGTGCCAGCAGCTTATCCACGCCCCATCAGTGGGGCTACACCTTC
TRBV5-6	once	-	TRBJ2-5	CASSVGTTMGETQYF	TGTGCCAGCAGCGTGGGGACAACTATGGGGGAGACCCAGTACTTC
TRBV2	-	-	TRBJ2-4	CASSVESKNIQYF	TGTGCCAGCAGTGTGGAGTCCAAAAACATTCAGTACTTC
TRBV28	few	-	TRBJ1-6	CASSTRDSENLILPLHF	TGTGCCAGCAGCACTCGGGACTCTGAAAACCTGATTTTACCCCTCCACTTT
TRBV5-4	-	TRBD2	TRBJ2-2	CASSLASSGRTGELFF	TGTGCCAGCAGCCTTGCCAGTAGCGGGAGAACCGGGGAGCTGTTTTTT
TRBV7-8	-	-	TRBJ1-1	CASSFGRVQNTEAFF	TGTGCCAGCAGCTTTGGCAGGGTGCAGAACACTGAAGCTTTCTTT